Described below is a single T cell receptor beta chain sequence and its context. What it binds is not known. Profiled with immunoSEQ multiplex PCR; TCRdb holds only in-frame clones, not every one. The sample records approximately 110,000 clones, about 93% being singletons. This entry is derived from a study of cytomegalovirus exposure and HLA in healthy donors. Study-wide results and caveats: Most observed TCR sequences were rare, whereas some public TCRs were detected in many donors. The study listed about 150 cytomegalovirus-associated TCR beta chains. As was reported, the classifier diagnosed cytomegalovirus status with high specificity and sensitivity. Under in vitro conditions, a few CMV-associated chains were confirmed as specific for CMV antigens.

This CDR3 is built from 13 residues. CDR1 LNHNV and CDR2 YYDKDF come from the germline V gene (reference sequence). V shed 6 bases, J shed 3 bases, and the junction held 4 bases outside the gene matches. The specimen sequenced was PBMCs. This TCR was sampled from a woman between 18 and 29 years old in good health and CMV-seronegative. This sequence joins TRBV15 and TRBJ1-1; 7 bases are shared with TRBD1. CDR3 DNA sequence: TGTGCCACCAGGGACAGGTCCCACACTGAAGCTTTCTTT. Translating gives CATRDRSHTEAFF. Full variable domain (remainder filled in from reference TRBV15 and TRBJ1-1): DAMVIQNPRYQVTQFGKPVTLSCSQTLNHNVMYWYQQKSSQAPKLLFHYYDKDFNNEADTPDNFQSRRPNTSFCFLDIRSPGLGDTAMYLCATRDRSHTEAFFGQGTRLTVV.